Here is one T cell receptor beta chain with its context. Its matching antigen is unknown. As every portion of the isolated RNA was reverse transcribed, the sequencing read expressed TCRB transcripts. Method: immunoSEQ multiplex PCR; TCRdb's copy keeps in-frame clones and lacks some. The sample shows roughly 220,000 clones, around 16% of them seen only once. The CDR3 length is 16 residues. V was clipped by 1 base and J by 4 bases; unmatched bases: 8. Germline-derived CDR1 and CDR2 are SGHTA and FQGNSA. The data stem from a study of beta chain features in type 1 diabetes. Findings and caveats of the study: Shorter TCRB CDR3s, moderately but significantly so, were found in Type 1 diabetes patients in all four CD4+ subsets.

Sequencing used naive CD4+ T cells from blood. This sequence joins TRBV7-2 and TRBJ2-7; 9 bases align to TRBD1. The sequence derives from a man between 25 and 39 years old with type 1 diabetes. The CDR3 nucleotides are TGTGCCAGCAGCTTAGGGGCCGGGACAGGGAGGTACGAGCAGTACTTC. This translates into CASSLGAGTGRYEQYF.